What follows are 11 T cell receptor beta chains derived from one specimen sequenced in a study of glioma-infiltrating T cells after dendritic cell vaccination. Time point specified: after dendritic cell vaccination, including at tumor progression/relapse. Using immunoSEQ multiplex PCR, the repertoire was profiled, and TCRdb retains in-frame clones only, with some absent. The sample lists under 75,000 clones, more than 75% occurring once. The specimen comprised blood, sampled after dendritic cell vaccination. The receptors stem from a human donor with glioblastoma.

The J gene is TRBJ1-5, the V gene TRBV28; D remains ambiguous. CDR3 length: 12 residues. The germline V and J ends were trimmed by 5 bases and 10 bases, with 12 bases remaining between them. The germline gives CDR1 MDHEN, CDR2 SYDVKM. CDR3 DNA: TGTGCCAGCAGTCCTCTATCTCTCCCCCAGCATTTT. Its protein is CASSPLSLPQHF. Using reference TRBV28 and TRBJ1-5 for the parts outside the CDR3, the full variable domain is DVKVTQSSRYLVKRTGEKVFLECVQDMDHENMFWYRQDPGLGLRLIYFSYDVKMKEKGDIPEGYSVSREKKERFSLILESASTNQTSMYLCASSPLSLPQHFGDGTRLSIL.

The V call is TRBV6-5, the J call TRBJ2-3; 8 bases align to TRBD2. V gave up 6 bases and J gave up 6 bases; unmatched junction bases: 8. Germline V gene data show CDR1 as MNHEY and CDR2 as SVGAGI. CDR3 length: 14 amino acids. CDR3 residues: CASSLSGGWDTQYF. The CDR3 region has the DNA TGTGCCAGCAGCCTCAGCGGGGGCTGGGATACGCAGTATTTT.

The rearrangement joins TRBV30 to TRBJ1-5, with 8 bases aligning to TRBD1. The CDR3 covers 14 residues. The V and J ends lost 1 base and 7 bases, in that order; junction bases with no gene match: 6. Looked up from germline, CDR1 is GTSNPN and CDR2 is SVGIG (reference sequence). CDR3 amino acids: CAWSDGQGDQPQHF. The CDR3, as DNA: TGTGCCTGGAGTGACGGACAGGGAGACCAGCCCCAGCATTTT.

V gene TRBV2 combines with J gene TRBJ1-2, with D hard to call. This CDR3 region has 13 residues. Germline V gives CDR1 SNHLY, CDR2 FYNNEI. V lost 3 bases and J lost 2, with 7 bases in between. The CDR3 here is CASSDGRNYGYTF. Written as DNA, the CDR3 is TGTGCCAGCAGTGATGGTAGAAACTATGGCTACACCTTC.

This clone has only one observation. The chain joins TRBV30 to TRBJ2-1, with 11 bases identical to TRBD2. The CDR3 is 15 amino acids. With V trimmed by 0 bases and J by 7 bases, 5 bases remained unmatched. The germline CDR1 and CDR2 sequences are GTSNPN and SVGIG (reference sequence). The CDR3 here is CAWSVPSGGYNEQFF. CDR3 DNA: TGTGCCTGGAGTGTACCTAGCGGGGGGTATAATGAGCAGTTCTTC.

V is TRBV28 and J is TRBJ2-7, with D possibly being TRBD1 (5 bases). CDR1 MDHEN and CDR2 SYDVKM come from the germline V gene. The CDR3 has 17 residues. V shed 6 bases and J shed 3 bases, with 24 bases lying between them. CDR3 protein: CASSLNPAVQGLYEQYF. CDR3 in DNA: TGTGCCAGCAGCTTAAACCCCGCGGTGCAGGGCCTCTACGAGCAGTACTTC.

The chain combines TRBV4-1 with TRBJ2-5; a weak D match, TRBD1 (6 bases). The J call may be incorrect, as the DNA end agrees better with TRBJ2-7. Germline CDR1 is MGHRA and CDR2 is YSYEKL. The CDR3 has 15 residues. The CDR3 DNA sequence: TGCGCCAGCAGCCAAGGAAGCAGGGGCGGCAACGAGCAGTACTTC. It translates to CASSQGSRGGNEQYF.

CDR3 DNA sequence: TGTGCCAGCAGTTCTCATACCGGGACAGAGATCACCGGGGAGCTGTTTTTT. It translates to CASSSHTGTEITGELFF. The chain couples TRBV28 to TRBJ2-2, with TRBD1 matching 7 bases. This CDR3 is built from 17 residues. CDR1 and CDR2 from the germline V gene are MDHEN and SYDVKM. Trimming at V came to 4 bases and at J to 4 bases, leaving 12 bases not matched to a gene.

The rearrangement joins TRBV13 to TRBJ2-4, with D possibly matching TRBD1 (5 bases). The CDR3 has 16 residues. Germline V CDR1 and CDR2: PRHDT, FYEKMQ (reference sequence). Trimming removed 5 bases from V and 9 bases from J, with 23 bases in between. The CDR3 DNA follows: TGTGCCAGCAGCCAAAGCCACCGAAAGCAGGGTAGCATTCAGTACTTC. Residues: CASSQSHRKQGSIQYF. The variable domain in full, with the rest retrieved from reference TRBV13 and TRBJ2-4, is AAGVIQSPRHLIKEKRETATLKCYPIPRHDTVYWYQQGPGQDPQFLISFYEKMQSDKGSIPDRFSAQQFSDYHSELNMSSLELGDSALYFCASSQSHRKQGSIQYFGAGTRLSVL.

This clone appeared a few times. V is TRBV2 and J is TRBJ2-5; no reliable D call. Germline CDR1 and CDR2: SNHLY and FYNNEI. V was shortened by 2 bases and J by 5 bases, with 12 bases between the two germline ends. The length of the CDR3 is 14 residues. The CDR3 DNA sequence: TGTGCCAGCAGTGAATTTAGTGGGCGTGAGACCCAGTACTTC. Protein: CASSEFSGRETQYF.

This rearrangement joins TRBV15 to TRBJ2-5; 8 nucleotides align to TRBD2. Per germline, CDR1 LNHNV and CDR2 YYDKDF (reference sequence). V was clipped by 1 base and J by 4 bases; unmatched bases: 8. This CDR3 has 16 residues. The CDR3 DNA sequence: TGTGCCACCAGCAGAGTGGCGGGGGGCCCGGGAGAGACCCAGTACTTC. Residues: CATSRVAGGPGETQYF.